The 12 T cell receptor beta chains presented below share a single source sample, sequenced in a study of blood T cell repertoires in COVID-19. Sequenced by immunoSEQ multiplex PCR; TCRdb stores in-frame clones only, minus some. The sample has about 230,000 clones, just over 85% seen once. Sequences were obtained from peripheral blood. These receptors all stem from a middle-aged man with COVID-19, enrolled during active disease.

The chain joins TRBV7-9 to TRBJ1-5, with D uncertain. Trimming cost V 3 bases and J 3 bases, with 9 bases left between them. Per the germline V gene, CDR1 is SEHNR and CDR2 is FQNEAQ (reference sequence). The CDR3 contains 14 residues. The CDR3 DNA is TGTGCCAGCAGCTTGAACAGCTTCAATCAGCCCCAGCATTTT. Translating gives CASSLNSFNQPQHF.

The CDR3 DNA reads as TGTGCCAGCAGTTTCGGGCAGGGTGGGTACAATGAGCAGTTCTTC. It yields the protein CASSFGQGGYNEQFF. The chain combines TRBV27 with TRBJ2-1; D might be TRBD1 (5 bases). Germline CDR1 is MNHEY and CDR2 is SMNVEV (reference sequence). The length of the CDR3 is 15 residues. Trimming took off 3 bases at V and 4 bases at J, with 13 bases between the two ends.

This clone was detected only a few times. The chain couples TRBV9 to TRBJ1-5; D is ambiguous. This CDR3 region has 15 residues. Germline V gives CDR1 SGDLS, CDR2 YYNGEE. The V end was cut by 0 bases, the J end by 7 bases, with 14 bases between. The CDR3 DNA reads TGTGCCAGCAGCGTAGATCCGAGGGTGGGCCAGCCCCAGCATTTT. Protein sequence: CASSVDPRVGQPQHF.

This clone was found a few times. This rearrangement joins TRBV5-1 to TRBJ1-6, with unresolved D. In germline, CDR1 is SGHRS, CDR2 YFSETQ. The CDR3 length is 14 residues. V dropped 0 bases and J dropped 5 bases, with 6 bases sitting between them. The CDR3 DNA follows: TGCGCCAGCAGCTTGGCGTATGATAATTCACCCCTCCACTTT. Translating it yields CASSLAYDNSPLHF.

This clone has a single count. The chain recombines TRBV5-1 with TRBJ1-4, with D tentatively TRBD1 (5 bases). The CDR3 has 14 residues. With 0 bases removed from V and 4 bases from J, the gap between germline ends came to 7 bases. Germline values: CDR1 SGHRS, CDR2 YFSETQ. CDR3 sequence reads: CASSLEGRNEKLFF. The CDR3 coding sequence is TGCGCCAGCAGCTTGGAGGGGCGTAATGAAAAACTGTTTTTT.

The chain carries TRBV5-6 and TRBJ1-4; D might be TRBD1 (6 bases). Germline V CDR1 and CDR2: SGHDT, YYEEEE. This CDR3 region has 15 residues. V lost 0 bases and J lost 8, with 14 bases in between. CDR3 DNA: TGTGCCAGCAGCTTGGGGTCTGGGACACAGGAAAAACTGTTTTTT. It is translated as CASSLGSGTQEKLFF.

The chain carries TRBV18 and TRBJ1-2; no clear D. Per germline, CDR1 KGHSH and CDR2 LQKENI. This CDR3 spans 14 amino acids. V was pared by 4 bases and J by 0 bases, with 9 bases between. The CDR3 reads CASSRSGSNYGYTF. Here the CDR3 DNA reads TGTGCCAGCTCACGGTCAGGTTCTAACTATGGCTACACCTTC.

The chain couples TRBV28 to TRBJ1-2; D unclear. Trimming shortened V by 3 bases and J by 6 bases, and 14 bases separated the two germline ends. Per germline, CDR1 MDHEN and CDR2 SYDVKM. The CDR3 runs 14 residues. The CDR3 reads CASSFVGGKNGYTF. The CDR3 DNA reads as TGTGCCAGCAGTTTCGTGGGCGGGAAGAATGGCTACACCTTC.

The rearrangement links TRBV7-9 to TRBJ2-7; D possibly corresponds to TRBD1 (6 bases). CDR3 length: 18 residues. With 3 bases removed from V and 2 bases from J, the gap between germline ends came to 23 bases. Germline V gene sequence: CDR1 SEHNR, CDR2 FQNEAQ (reference sequence). Here the CDR3 reads CASSLSGTPYTLAYEQYF. CDR3 in DNA: TGTGCCAGCAGCTTGTCCGGGACACCTTATACTTTAGCCTACGAGCAGTACTTC.

Notes on this clone: Compared with germline, one end of the junction differs, possibly owing to a read error. This CDR3 is CASSQAPGGPRAGELFF. DNA for the CDR3: TGTGCCAGCAGTCAAGCCCCCGGGGGACCCCGCGCCGGGGAGCTGTTTTTT. The chain couples TRBV3-1 (or the pseudogene TRBV3-2) to TRBJ2-2; D is perhaps TRBD2 (6 bases). Germline-derived CDR1 and CDR2 are LGHDT and YNNKEL (reference sequence). There are 17 residues in the CDR3.

The rearrangement uses TRBV15 and TRBJ2-1; 12 nucleotides align to TRBD2. V gave up 3 bases and J gave up 7 bases; unmatched junction bases: 1. Looked up from germline, CDR1 is LNHNV and CDR2 is YYDKDF (reference sequence). The CDR3 is made up of 14 amino acids. The DNA of the CDR3 is TGTGCCACCAGCAGGACTAGCGGGAGTAATGAGCAGTTCTTC. Residues: CATSRTSGSNEQFF.

The rearrangement joins TRBV7-7 to TRBJ2-7; TRBD2 matches 15 bases. Germline V gene data show CDR1 as SSHAT and CDR2 as FNYEAQ (reference sequence). The CDR3 is 16 residues long. After removal of 5 bases from V and 2 bases from J, the junction contained 4 bases not matched to a gene. Here the CDR3 reads CASSAGTSGGTYEQYF. In DNA form, the CDR3 reads TGTGCCAGCAGCGCGGGGACTAGCGGGGGGACCTACGAGCAGTACTTC.